This TCR beta chain was identified during a study of blood T cell repertoires in COVID-19. Profiling relied on immunoSEQ multiplex PCR, and the TCRdb table lists in-frame clones only, not all of them. The data contain 250,000 to 300,000 clones, roughly 85% of them singletons. The CDR3 loop spans 13 amino acids. CDR1 is SEHNR, CDR2 FQNEAQ, per germline (reference sequence). V lost 5 bases, J lost 10 bases, and 15 bases lay in between. Sequencing used PBMCs or T cells enriched from blood (not recorded which). The chain has TRBV7-9 and TRBJ2-1, with D possibly matching TRBD1 (5 bases). This TCR was recovered from a woman aged 45-59 years who had been exposed to COVID-19. CDR3 nucleotide sequence: TGTGCCAGCAGCCTCCCTCAGGGCGGCGAGCAGTTCTTC. Its translation: CASSLPQGGEQFF. The full variable domain, rest sourced from reference TRBV7-9 and TRBJ2-1, is DTGVSQNPRHKITKRGQNVTFRCDPISEHNRLYWYRQTLGQGPEFLTYFQNEAQLEKSRLLSDRFSAERPKGSFSTLEIQRTEQGDSAMYLCASSLPQGGEQFFGPGTRLTVL.